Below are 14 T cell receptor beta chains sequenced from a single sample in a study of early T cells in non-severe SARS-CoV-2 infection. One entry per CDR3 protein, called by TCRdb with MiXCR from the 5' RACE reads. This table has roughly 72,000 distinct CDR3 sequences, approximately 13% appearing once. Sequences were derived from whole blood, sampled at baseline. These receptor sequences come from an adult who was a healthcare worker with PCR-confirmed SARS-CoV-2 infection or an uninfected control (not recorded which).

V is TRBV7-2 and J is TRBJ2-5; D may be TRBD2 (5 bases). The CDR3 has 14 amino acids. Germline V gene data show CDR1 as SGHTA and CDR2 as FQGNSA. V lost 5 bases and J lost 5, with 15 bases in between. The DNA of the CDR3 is TGTGCCAGCAGCCCCATCCGGGGTGGGGAGACCCAGTACTTC. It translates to CASSPIRGGETQYF.

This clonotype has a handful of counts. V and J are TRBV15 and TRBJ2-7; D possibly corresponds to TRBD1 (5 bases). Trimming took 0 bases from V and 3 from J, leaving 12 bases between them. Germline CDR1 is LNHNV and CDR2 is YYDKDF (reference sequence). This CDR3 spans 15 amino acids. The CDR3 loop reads CATSRDPADIYEQYF. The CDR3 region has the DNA TGTGCCACCAGCAGAGATCCCGCGGACATCTACGAGCAGTACTTC.

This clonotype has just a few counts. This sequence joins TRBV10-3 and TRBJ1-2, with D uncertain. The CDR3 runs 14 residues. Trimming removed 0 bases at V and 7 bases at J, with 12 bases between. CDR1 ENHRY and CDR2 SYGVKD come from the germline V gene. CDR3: CAISESKGVSGYTF. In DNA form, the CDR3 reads TGTGCCATCAGTGAGTCAAAGGGCGTGAGTGGCTACACCTTC.

CDR3 DNA sequence: TGCGCCAGCAGCCAAGAGCCCGAGGCTTGGCGACAGCAGTACTTC. This translates into CASSQEPEAWRQQYF. The chain couples TRBV4-1 to TRBJ2-7; no clear D. Germline CDR1 is MGHRA and CDR2 is YSYEKL. The CDR3 contains 15 residues. Trimming took 0 bases from V and 8 from J, leaving 17 bases between them.

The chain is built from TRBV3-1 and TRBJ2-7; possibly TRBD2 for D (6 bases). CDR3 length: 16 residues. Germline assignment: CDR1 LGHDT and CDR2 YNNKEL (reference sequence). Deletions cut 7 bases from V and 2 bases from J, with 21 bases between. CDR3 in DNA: TGTGCCAGCAATCCCCCTGGTAGCGGTGGAACCTACGAGCAGTACTTC. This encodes CASNPPGSGGTYEQYF.

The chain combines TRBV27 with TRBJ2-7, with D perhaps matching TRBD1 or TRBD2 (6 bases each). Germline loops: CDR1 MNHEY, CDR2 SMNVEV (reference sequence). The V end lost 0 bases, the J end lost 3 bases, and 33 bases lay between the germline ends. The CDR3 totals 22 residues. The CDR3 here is CASSLSGVNYQEGYRDRYEQYF. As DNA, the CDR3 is TGTGCCAGCAGTTTATCAGGAGTAAACTATCAGGAGGGGTACAGGGATCGCTACGAGCAGTACTTC.

CDR3 loop: CASSRDGQGRSGELFF. The CDR3 region has the DNA TGTGCCAGCAGTAGAGACGGACAGGGGAGGTCCGGGGAGCTGTTTTTT. The genes are TRBV6-1 and TRBJ2-2; 9 positions match TRBD1. Germline V lookup: CDR1 MNHNS, CDR2 SASEGT. The trim removed 5 bases at V and 6 bases at J, leaving 10 bases unmatched. The CDR3 is 16 residues long.

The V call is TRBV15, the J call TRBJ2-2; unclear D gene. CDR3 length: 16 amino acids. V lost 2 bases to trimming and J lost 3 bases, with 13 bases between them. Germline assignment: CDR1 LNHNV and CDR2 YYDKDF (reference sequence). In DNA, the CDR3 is TGTGCCACCAGCAGACCCGGATCTGTTCACACCGGGGAGCTGTTTTTT. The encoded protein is CATSRPGSVHTGELFF.

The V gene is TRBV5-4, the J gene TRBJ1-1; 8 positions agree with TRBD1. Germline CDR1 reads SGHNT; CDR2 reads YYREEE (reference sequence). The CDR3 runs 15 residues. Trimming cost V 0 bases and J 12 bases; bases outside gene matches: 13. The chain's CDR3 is CASSLDLVVTGGTFF. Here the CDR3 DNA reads TGTGCCAGCAGCTTGGATTTGGTCGTTACAGGGGGAACTTTCTTT.

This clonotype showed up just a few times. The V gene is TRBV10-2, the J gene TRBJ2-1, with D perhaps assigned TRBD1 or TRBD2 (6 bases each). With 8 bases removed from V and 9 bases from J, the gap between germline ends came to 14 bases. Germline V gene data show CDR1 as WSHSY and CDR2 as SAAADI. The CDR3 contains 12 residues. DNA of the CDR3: TGCGCCAGCCGGGGGCCTCAGGGTGAGCAGTTCTTC. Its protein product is CASRGPQGEQFF.

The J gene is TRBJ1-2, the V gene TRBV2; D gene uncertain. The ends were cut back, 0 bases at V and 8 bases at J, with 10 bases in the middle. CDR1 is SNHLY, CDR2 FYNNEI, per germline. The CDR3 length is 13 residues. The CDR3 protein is CASSEALFVGYTF. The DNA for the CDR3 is TGTGCCAGCAGTGAAGCGCTTTTCGTGGGCTACACCTTC.

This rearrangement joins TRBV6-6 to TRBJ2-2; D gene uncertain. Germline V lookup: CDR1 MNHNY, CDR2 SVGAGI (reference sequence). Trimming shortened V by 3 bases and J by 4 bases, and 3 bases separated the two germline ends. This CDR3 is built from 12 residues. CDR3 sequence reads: CASSYTTGELFF. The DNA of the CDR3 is TGTGCCAGCAGTTATACCACCGGGGAGCTGTTTTTT.

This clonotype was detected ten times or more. The chain's CDR3 is CASAPRAGRGEQFF. The CDR3 DNA reads TGTGCCAGCGCCCCGCGGGCGGGTCGGGGTGAGCAGTTCTTC. The chain links TRBV12-3 or TRBV12-4 to TRBJ2-1; D perhaps matches TRBD2 (5 bases). The V end lost 8 bases, the J end lost 9 bases, and 20 bases lay between the germline ends. This CDR3 contains 14 residues.

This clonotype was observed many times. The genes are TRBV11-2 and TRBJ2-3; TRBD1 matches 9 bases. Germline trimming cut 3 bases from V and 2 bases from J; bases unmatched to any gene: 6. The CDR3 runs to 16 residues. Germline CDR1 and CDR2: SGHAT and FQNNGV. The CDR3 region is CASSFGRQGDTDTQYF. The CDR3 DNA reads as TGTGCCAGCAGCTTTGGACGACAGGGGGACACAGATACGCAGTATTTT.